What follows are 14 T cell receptor beta chains derived from one specimen sequenced in a study of PD-L1 blockade in urothelial cancer. Time point in this sample: peripheral blood 6 weeks after treatment start. Data came from immunoSEQ multiplex PCR; TCRdb stores just in-frame clones and leaves some out. The data contain more than 95,000 clones, about 84% of them singletons. Sequenced here: PBMCs, sampled around atezolizumab (anti-PD-L1) treatment. These receptors came from a man aged 50 to 60 with urothelial cancer.

This chain links TRBV7-2 with TRBJ2-1; D is uncertain. The ends were cut back, 0 bases at V and 4 bases at J, with 13 bases in the middle. The CDR3 contains 16 residues. The germline gives CDR1 SGHTA, CDR2 FQGNSA. CDR3 nucleotides: TGTGCCAGCAGCTTAGCGGGTTCGGGTCGGTACAATGAGCAGTTCTTC. Its protein is CASSLAGSGRYNEQFF.

V is TRBV6-4 and J is TRBJ1-5, with D perhaps TRBD1 (5 bases). This CDR3 spans 13 amino acids. V was shortened by 4 bases and J by 3 bases, with 7 bases between the two germline ends. Per germline, CDR1 MRHNA and CDR2 SNTAGT. The CDR3 DNA follows: TGTGCCAGCAGTGCAGGGTACAATCAGCCCCAGCATTTT. Amino acids: CASSAGYNQPQHF.

The chain uses TRBV5-1 and TRBJ1-2; possibly TRBD1 for D (6 bases). This CDR3 is 14 amino acids long. Trimming took 7 bases from V and 1 from J, leaving 14 bases between them. Germline CDR1 SGHRS, CDR2 YFSETQ. In DNA form, the CDR3 reads TGCGCCAGCCGGGACACCGGACGTAACTATGGCTACACCTTC. Residues: CASRDTGRNYGYTF.

V usage is TRBV6-5 and J usage is TRBJ1-2; unclear D gene. Between the trimmed V and J ends, which lost 0 bases and 6 bases, there was a span of 17 bases. CDR3 length: 16 residues. Germline lookup yields CDR1 MNHEY and CDR2 SVGAGI. CDR3 sequence reads: CASSYSIQSQIHGYTF. The CDR3 coding sequence is TGTGCCAGCAGTTACTCGATCCAGTCTCAGATTCATGGCTACACCTTC.

This chain links TRBV9 with TRBJ2-1; 12 positions match TRBD1. The CDR3 consists of 15 residues. The germline V gene has CDR1 SGDLS and CDR2 YYNGEE. With V trimmed by 2 bases and J by 8 bases, 5 bases remained unmatched. Here the CDR3 reads CASSVYGTGGYEQFF. The DNA of the CDR3 is TGTGCCAGCAGCGTCTACGGGACAGGGGGCTATGAGCAGTTCTTC.

This clone was seen a single time. This chain links TRBV7-8 with TRBJ2-2, with 8 nucleotides matching TRBD1. Unmatched junction bases numbered 6, after V lost 6 bases and J lost 3 bases. The CDR3 is 15 residues long. Per the germline V gene, CDR1 is SGHVS and CDR2 is FQNEAQ. The CDR3 nucleotides are TGTGCCAGCAGGTCCGGGACAGGCGACACCGGGGAGCTGTTTTTT. Translating gives CASRSGTGDTGELFF.

The chain is built from TRBV7-9 and TRBJ2-7; D unclear. V was shortened by 4 bases and J by 3 bases, with 13 bases between the two germline ends. Germline V gene sequence: CDR1 SEHNR, CDR2 FQNEAQ (reference sequence). The CDR3 sequence is 14 residues long. CDR3 in amino acids: CASSSPQENYEQYF. CDR3 in DNA: TGTGCCAGCAGCTCTCCTCAGGAAAACTACGAGCAGTACTTC. Supplemented by reference TRBV7-9 and TRBJ2-7, the full variable domain reads DTGVSQNPRHKITKRGQNVTFRCDPISEHNRLYWYRQTLGQGPEFLTYFQNEAQLEKSRLLSDRFSAERPKGSFSTLEIQRTEQGDSAMYLCASSSPQENYEQYFGPGTRLTVT.

V gene TRBV5-1 combines with J gene TRBJ1-2; perhaps TRBD1 as D (5 bases). Germline CDR1 reads SGHRS; CDR2 reads YFSETQ. Between the trimmed V and J ends, which lost 4 bases and 2 bases, there was a span of 12 bases. The length of the CDR3 is 14 residues. CDR3 in amino acids: CASSPQAGNYGYTF. The CDR3 nucleotides read TGCGCCAGCAGCCCCCAGGCAGGGAACTATGGCTACACCTTC.

The genes are TRBV27 and TRBJ1-2, with TRBD1 as a possible D gene (5 bases). Trimming removed 5 bases from V and 8 bases from J, with 15 bases in between. The length of the CDR3 is 13 residues. CDR1 is MNHEY and CDR2 is SMNVEV in the germline V gene (reference sequence). CDR3 coding DNA: TGTGCCAGCAGTCACTTGCAGGGATCGGGCTACACCTTC. The encoded protein is CASSHLQGSGYTF.

V and J are TRBV5-1 and TRBJ2-7, with TRBD2 matching 7 bases. Per germline, CDR1 SGHRS and CDR2 YFSETQ. V dropped 3 bases and J dropped 3; count of bases not matched to a gene: 6. The CDR3 is made up of 14 amino acids. The CDR3: CASSSGTTSYEQYF. In DNA, the CDR3 is TGCGCCAGCAGCTCTGGGACTACCAGCTACGAGCAGTACTTC.

The rearrangement joins TRBV2 to TRBJ2-2, with TRBD1 identical over 7 bases. The V segment lost 7 bases and the J segment 2 bases; nucleotides outside the gene matches: 4. The V gene's germline CDR1 is SNHLY and CDR2 FYNNEI. The CDR3 has 14 residues. The CDR3 bases are TGTGCCAGCACCGGACAGGCAAACACCGGGGAGCTGTTTTTT. It is translated as CASTGQANTGELFF.

This sequence joins TRBV5-4 and TRBJ2-1, with 10 bases fitting TRBD1. CDR1 is SGHNT and CDR2 is YYREEE in the germline V gene (reference sequence). After removal of 4 bases from V and 3 bases from J, the junction contained 16 bases not matched to a gene. The CDR3 consists of 19 residues. CDR3 DNA: TGTGCCAGCAGCCCTCCACCGGGACAGGGGAAGGGGGTCTACAATGAGCAGTTCTTC. As protein: CASSPPPGQGKGVYNEQFF.

This chain joins TRBV5-4 and TRBJ2-1, with TRBD1 identical over 9 bases. This CDR3 is 15 amino acids long. J was trimmed by 0 bases and V by 4 bases; bases with no gene match: 2. Germline CDR1 and CDR2: SGHNT and YYREEE (reference sequence). The CDR3 here is CASSPGQGSYNEQFF. Here the CDR3 DNA reads TGTGCCAGCAGCCCGGGACAGGGCTCCTACAATGAGCAGTTCTTC. The whole variable domain, filled in from reference TRBV5-4 and TRBJ2-1, reads ETGVTQSPTHLIKTRGQQVTLRCSSQSGHNTVSWYQQALGQGPQFIFQYYREEENGRGNFPPRFSGLQFPNYSSELNVNALELDDSALYLCASSPGQGSYNEQFFGPGTRLTVL.

J is TRBJ2-1 and V is TRBV7-8; 7 nucleotides agree with TRBD2. CDR1 is SGHVS and CDR2 is FQNEAQ in the germline V gene. Losses at the gene ends were 4 bases for V and 1 base for J; bases not matched to a gene: 7. The CDR3 has 16 amino acids. CDR3 amino acids: CASSSHAGVSYNEQFF. In nucleotides, the CDR3 is TGTGCCAGCAGCTCCCATGCGGGAGTTTCCTACAATGAGCAGTTCTTC.